Included here is one T cell receptor (beta chain) sequence, with context. Its matching antigen is unknown. The sample comes from a study of shared clonotypes between healthy human individuals. Findings and caveats of the study: Limitation of the genetic and exposure-history diversity represented came from the few donors. Estimated richness was generally greater in naive than memory subsets. It was the non-shared clonotypes that had lower generation probabilities than clonotypes shared by all four donors.

The assay was immunoSEQ multiplex PCR, and TCRdb's table has in-frame clones only and misses some. The table lists about 650,000 clones, around 95% of them singletons. Naive CD8 cells were CD45RO-negative, positively selected for CCR7, excluding terminally differentiated effector memory CD45RA+ cells. The CDR3 totals 13 residues. Trimming left V 4 bases short and J 0 bases short, with 8 bases between. Germline V CDR1 and CDR2: SGDLS, YYNGEE. The chain links TRBV9 to TRBJ2-7; D remains unclear. The specimen was naive CD8+ T cells sorted from blood. The sequence was collected from a woman aged 25-40 years in good health. The DNA for the CDR3 is TGTGCCAGCAGCCACGGCAGCTCCTACGAGCAGTACTTC. Residues: CASSHGSSYEQYF.